The clone carrying this T cell receptor (beta chain) was seen a handful of times. This clone may be a read error of a much larger clone one base away. These data originate in a study of patients with pleural tuberculosis. In TCRdb, the reads were re-called with MiXCR into one record per CDR3 protein. The sample has 45,000 to 55,000 distinct CDR3 sequences, about 7.3% seen once. CDR1 is DFQATT and CDR2 is SNEGSKA in the germline V gene (reference sequence). The CDR3 spans 14 residues. The trim removed 5 bases at V and 6 bases at J, leaving 7 bases unmatched. This clonotype originated in a human donor with pleural tuberculosis. This chain joins TRBV20-1 and TRBJ2-1, with 10 positions matching TRBD2. Here the CDR3 DNA reads TGCAGTGCTCGCTCTAGCGGGAGTGCCAATGAGCAGTTCTTC. Residues: CSARSSGSANEQFF.